What follows are 13 T cell receptor beta chains derived from one specimen sequenced in a study of blood T cell repertoires in COVID-19. TCRdb's copy holds only in-frame clones and misses some; the assay was immunoSEQ multiplex PCR. Of 57,000 or so clones in the sample, just under 85% were seen once. The sample taken for sequencing was peripheral blood. These receptors were taken from an older man with acute or convalescent COVID-19.

The chain carries TRBV9 and TRBJ2-2; perhaps TRBD2 as D (7 bases). This CDR3 has 17 amino acids. The V end lost 0 bases, the J end lost 5 bases, and 17 bases lay between the germline ends. Germline V gives CDR1 SGDLS, CDR2 YYNGEE. The CDR3 region has the DNA TGTGCCAGCAGCGTAGGTCCCAGAGGGGGGGATACCGGGGAGCTGTTTTTT. It is translated as CASSVGPRGGDTGELFF.

The V and J genes are TRBV19 and TRBJ2-3; D possibly corresponds to TRBD1 (6 bases). Germline assignment: CDR1 LNHDA and CDR2 SQIVND (reference sequence). This CDR3 spans 16 amino acids. Between the trimmed V and J ends, which lost 6 bases and 2 bases, there was a span of 18 bases. DNA for the CDR3: TGTGCCAGTAGCGATGACATAACAGGGATCACAGATACGCAGTATTTT. It codes for CASSDDITGITDTQYF.

This chain links TRBV6-5 with TRBJ1-1, with 7 bases fitting TRBD1. J was trimmed by 5 bases and V by 7 bases; bases with no gene match: 10. The germline V gene has CDR1 MNHEY and CDR2 SVGAGI. This CDR3 is 14 amino acids long. CDR3 in amino acids: CASTHRQGGTEAFF. The CDR3 coding sequence is TGTGCCAGCACCCACCGACAGGGCGGGACTGAAGCTTTCTTT.

This clone was seen a few times. The J gene is TRBJ2-5, the V gene TRBV4-1; 10 bases are a match to TRBD2. V lost 0 bases, J lost 7 bases, and 8 bases stayed unmatched. The CDR3 covers 16 residues. Germline CDR1 MGHRA, CDR2 YSYEKL. The DNA of the CDR3 is TGCGCCAGCAGCCAAGATCCTAGCGGGGGTCCAGGGACCCAGTACTTC. Residues: CASSQDPSGGPGTQYF.

The V and J genes are TRBV5-4 and TRBJ2-1, with TRBD2 matching over 11 bases. There are 15 residues in the CDR3. V lost 4 bases to trimming and J lost 3 bases; unmatched junction nucleotides: 3. Germline CDR1 SGHNT, CDR2 YYREEE (reference sequence). CDR3 sequence reads: CASSPTSGGYNEQFF. In DNA, the CDR3 is TGTGCCAGCAGCCCTACTAGCGGGGGCTACAATGAGCAGTTCTTC.

This chain uses TRBV5-4 with TRBJ1-4; D gene uncertain. The CDR3 has 13 amino acids. V shed 0 bases and J shed 8 bases, with 8 bases lying between them. Germline CDR1 SGHNT, CDR2 YYREEE (reference sequence). CDR3 loop: CASSLATGEKLFF. The CDR3 coding sequence is TGTGCCAGCAGCTTGGCCACGGGGGAAAAACTGTTTTTT.

The chain carries TRBV6-2 or TRBV6-3 and TRBJ2-7; 7 positions match TRBD1. From germline, CDR1 is MNHEY and CDR2 SVGEGT. The ends lost 5 bases at V and 4 bases at J; junction bases unmatched: 5. This CDR3 has 13 amino acids. In nucleotides, the CDR3 is TGTGCCAGCAGTACGACAGGGTCGTACGAGCAGTACTTC. Encoded protein: CASSTTGSYEQYF.

The chain recombines TRBV27 with TRBJ1-2; 8 nucleotides match TRBD1. The CDR3 length is 14 residues. The V and J ends lost 6 bases and 4 bases, in that order; junction bases with no gene match: 7. The V gene's germline CDR1 is MNHEY and CDR2 SMNVEV (reference sequence). CDR3 amino acids: CASSYGQGPYGYTF. CDR3 coding DNA: TGTGCCAGCAGCTATGGACAGGGACCCTATGGCTACACCTTC.

This clone was counted a few times. The CDR3 reads CASSQLGGINQPQHF. CDR3 sequence (DNA): TGCGCCAGCAGTCAATTGGGGGGAATCAATCAGCCCCAGCATTTT. The chain has TRBV23-1 and TRBJ1-5; possible D gene TRBD1, 5 bases. TRBV23-1 is reported as an ORF; its role is uncertain. Trimming shortened V by 1 base and J by 3 bases, and 10 bases separated the two germline ends. There are 15 residues in the CDR3.

The CDR3 DNA reads TGTGCCAGCAGTACGAATGGGGGGACAGGGACCTACAATGAGCAGTTCTTC. As protein: CASSTNGGTGTYNEQFF. The chain combines TRBV25-1 with TRBJ2-1; 9 bases align to TRBD1. V shed 5 bases and J 2 bases; nucleotides not matched to a gene: 10. CDR1 is MGHDK and CDR2 is SYGVNS in the germline V gene. This CDR3 has 17 amino acids.

CDR3 DNA sequence: TGTGCCAGCAGTGAAGCGGGAGGGGGGATGAGGCAGTTCTTC. It is translated as CASSEAGGGMRQFF. V is TRBV6-1 and J is TRBJ2-1; a weak D match, TRBD2 (7 bases). Germline CDR1 and CDR2: MNHNS and SASEGT. CDR3 length equals 14 residues. V was trimmed by 0 bases and J by 12 bases, leaving 15 bases between them.

This clone was found a few times. The chain combines TRBV5-1 with TRBJ1-1; perhaps TRBD1 as D (5 bases). Trimming removed 3 bases at V and 5 bases at J, with 20 bases between. The CDR3 totals 16 residues. Germline V gene sequence: CDR1 SGHRS, CDR2 YFSETQ. The CDR3 DNA reads TGCGCCAGCAGCTCCTCTTCATCCAGGACACGAACTGAAGCTTTCTTT. It yields the protein CASSSSSSRTRTEAFF.

The CDR3 sequence: CASSLTGTSGVPSTDTQYF. The CDR3 nucleotides read TGTGCCAGCAGCCTCACCGGGACTAGCGGGGTACCAAGCACAGATACGCAGTATTTT. The chain recombines TRBV9 with TRBJ2-3, with 13 bases matching TRBD2. The germline CDR1 and CDR2 sequences are SGDLS and YYNGEE. The length of the CDR3 is 19 residues. V lost 4 bases and J lost 0; bases outside the gene matches: 11.